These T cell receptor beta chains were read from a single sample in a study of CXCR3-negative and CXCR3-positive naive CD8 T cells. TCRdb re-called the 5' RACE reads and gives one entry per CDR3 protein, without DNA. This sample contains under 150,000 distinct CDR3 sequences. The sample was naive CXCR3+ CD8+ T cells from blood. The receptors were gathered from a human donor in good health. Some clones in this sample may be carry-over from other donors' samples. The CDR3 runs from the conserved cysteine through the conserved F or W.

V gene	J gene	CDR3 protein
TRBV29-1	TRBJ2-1	CSVTGTSGRVEQFF
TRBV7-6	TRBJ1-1	CASSLTGFPTEAFF
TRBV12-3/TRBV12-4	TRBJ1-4	CASSLSQEKLFF
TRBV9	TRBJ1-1	CASSVGAGGSEAFF
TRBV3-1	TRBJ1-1	CASSQDGLNTEAFF
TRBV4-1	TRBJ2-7	CASSQVRQITYEQYF
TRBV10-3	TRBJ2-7	CAIRPGQGTLNEQYF
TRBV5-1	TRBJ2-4	CASSSYAADAKNIQYF
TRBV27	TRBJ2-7	CASSLSWRQGVYEQYF
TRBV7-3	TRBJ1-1	CASSFPELNTEAFF
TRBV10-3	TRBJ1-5	CAIRVSDRASNQPQHF
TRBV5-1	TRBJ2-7	CASRDESMTDYEQYF
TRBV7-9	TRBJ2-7	CASSFTDRASYEQYF
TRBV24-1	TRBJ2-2	CATSDLNSQNTGELFF
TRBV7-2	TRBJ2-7	CASSKYGTDSSYEQYF
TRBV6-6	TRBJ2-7	CASSYSPSHPSYEQYF
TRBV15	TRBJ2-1	CATSRGYGEMDYNEWQFF
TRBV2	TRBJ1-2	CASSDQDIIVNYGYTF
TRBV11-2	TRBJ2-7	CASSLSGMSVEQYF
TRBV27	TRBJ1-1	CGSSSLNVIEAFF
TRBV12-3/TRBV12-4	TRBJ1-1	CASIYFPNTEAFF
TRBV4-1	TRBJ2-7	CASSPGTSGSYEQYF
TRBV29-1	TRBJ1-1	CSVDLGILNTEAFF
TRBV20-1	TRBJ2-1	CSVLASSYNEQFF
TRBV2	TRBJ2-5	CASINYGSGETQYF
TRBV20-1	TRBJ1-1	CSARDPGRDTEAFF
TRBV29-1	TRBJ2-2	CSVEGGSDTGELFF
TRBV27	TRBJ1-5	CASSLSGVGQPQHF
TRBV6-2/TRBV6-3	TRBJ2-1	CASSYDGGSYNEQFF
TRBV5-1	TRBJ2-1	CASSLGQGADEQFF
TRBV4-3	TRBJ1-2	CASSQDRGGYYGYTF
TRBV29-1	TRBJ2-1	CSVDNPWTGGRSSYNEQFF
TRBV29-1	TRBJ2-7	CSGGGDYEQYF
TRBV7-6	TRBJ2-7	CASSPTGGDEQYF
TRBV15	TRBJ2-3	CATSRAGVSTDTQYF
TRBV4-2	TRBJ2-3	CATGFNAGDTDTQYF
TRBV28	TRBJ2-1	CASSTLVSDYNEQFF
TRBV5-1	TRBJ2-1	CASSRGLGQYNEQFF
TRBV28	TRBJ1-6	CASSPHENSPLHF
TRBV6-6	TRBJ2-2	CASSYQNTGELFF
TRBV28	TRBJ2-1	CASNEQGARNEQFF
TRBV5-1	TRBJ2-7	CASTPWAENYEQYF
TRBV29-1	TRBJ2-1	CSVETGTKTYNEQFF
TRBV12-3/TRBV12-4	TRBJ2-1	CASRPTGPEQFF
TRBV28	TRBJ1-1	CASSLRATNTEAFF
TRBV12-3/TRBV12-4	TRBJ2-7	CASSFSPGEQYF
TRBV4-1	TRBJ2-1	CASSVRTVSSSYNEQFF
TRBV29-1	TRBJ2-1	CSVEGPREQFF
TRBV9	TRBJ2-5	CASSEGKETQYF
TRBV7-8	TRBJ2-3	CASSPWTRTTDTQYF
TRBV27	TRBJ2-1	CASSWTGLSSYNEQFF
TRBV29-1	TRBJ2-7	CSVTGTTIYEQYF
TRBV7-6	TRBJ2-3	CASSPNQDTQYF
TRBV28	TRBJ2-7	CASSLIMTGGYEQYF
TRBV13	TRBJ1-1	CASNSMLHSEAFF